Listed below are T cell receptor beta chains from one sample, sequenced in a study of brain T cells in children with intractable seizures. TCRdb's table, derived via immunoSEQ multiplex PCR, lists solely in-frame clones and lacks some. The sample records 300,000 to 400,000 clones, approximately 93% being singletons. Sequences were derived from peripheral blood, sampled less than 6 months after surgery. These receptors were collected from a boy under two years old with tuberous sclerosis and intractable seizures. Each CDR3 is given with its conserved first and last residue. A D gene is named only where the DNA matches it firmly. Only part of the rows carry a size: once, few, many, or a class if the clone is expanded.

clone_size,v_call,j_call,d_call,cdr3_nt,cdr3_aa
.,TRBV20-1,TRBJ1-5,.,TGCAGTGCTAGTTGGGGGTATCAGCCCCAGCATTTT,CSASWGYQPQHF
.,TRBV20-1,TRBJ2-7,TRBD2,TGCAGTGCTAGTCTAACGCTCATCTCTAGCGGGAGTCACGAGCAGTACTTC,CSASLTLISSGSHEQYF
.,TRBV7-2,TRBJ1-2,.,TGTGCCAGCAGCTTAGAGACAGGACGGGCGGACTATGGCTACACCTTC,CASSLETGRADYGYTF
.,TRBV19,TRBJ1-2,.,TGTGCCAGTAGTATCTCCCCTTCTTCTAACTATGGCTACACCTTC,CASSISPSSNYGYTF
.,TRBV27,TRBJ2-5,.,TGTGCCAGCTCCGGTGGCGGGAATAGGGAGACCCAGTACTTC,CASSGGGNRETQYF
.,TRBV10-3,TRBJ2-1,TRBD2,TGTGCCATCATGGCGGGAGGGAGCTCCTACAATGAGCAGTTCTTC,CAIMAGGSSYNEQFF
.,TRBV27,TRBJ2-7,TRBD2,TGTGCCAGCAGTTTTTCTAGCGGACTCATGGGGGAGCAGTACTTC,CASSFSSGLMGEQYF
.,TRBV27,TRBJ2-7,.,TGTGCCAGCAGTTCCCTACCGGGATCTTCGTCCTACGAGCAGTACTTC,CASSSLPGSSSYEQYF
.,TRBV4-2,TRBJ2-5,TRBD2,TGTGCCAGCAGCCGCCGAGCGGGGGCCCAAGAGACCCAGTACTTC,CASSRRAGAQETQYF
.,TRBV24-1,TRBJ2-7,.,TGTGCCACCAGTGAGAGTCGGGGGGCCGCCTACGAGCAGTACTTC,CATSESRGAAYEQYF
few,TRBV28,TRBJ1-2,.,TGTGCCAGCAGTTTTGGGGCCGTCCAAGCTTATGGCTACACCTTC,CASSFGAVQAYGYTF
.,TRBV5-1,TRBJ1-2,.,TGCGCCAGCAGCCTATACTGGGTGGGCTATGGCTACACCTTC,CASSLYWVGYGYTF
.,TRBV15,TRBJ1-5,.,TGTGCCACCAGCAGGGGCGCGGGCAGCGCCTATAGCAATCAGCCCCAGCATTTT,CATSRGAGSAYSNQPQHF
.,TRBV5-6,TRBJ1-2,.,TGTGCCAGCAGCTTGCTTCGCGGAAACTATGGCTACACCTTC,CASSLLRGNYGYTF
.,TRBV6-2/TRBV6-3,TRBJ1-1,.,TGTGCCAGCAGTTACACCCCGTCGGGGACTGAAGCTTTCTTT,CASSYTPSGTEAFF
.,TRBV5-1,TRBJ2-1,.,TGCGCCAGCAGTTTTACTCGGGATGAGCAGTTCTTC,CASSFTRDEQFF
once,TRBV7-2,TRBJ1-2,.,TGTGCCAGCAGCTTAGGGTCAGCGAGCTATGGCTACACCTTC,CASSLGSASYGYTF
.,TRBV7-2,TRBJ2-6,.,TGTGCCAGCAGCTTAGCGGGGCCCGGGGCCAACGTCCTGACTTTC,CASSLAGPGANVLTF
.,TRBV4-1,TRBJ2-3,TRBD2,TGCGCCAGCAGCGTAGTAGCGGGGGGCCCAGATACGCAGTATTTT,CASSVVAGGPDTQYF
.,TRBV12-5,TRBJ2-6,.,TGTGCTAGTGGTTTGGTATACTTGCAGGGAGTCTCTGGGGCCAACGTCCTGACTTTC,CASGLVYLQGVSGANVLTF
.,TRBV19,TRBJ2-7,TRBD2,TGTGCCAGTAGTATAGGGACTAGCGAATACGAGCAGTACTTC,CASSIGTSEYEQYF
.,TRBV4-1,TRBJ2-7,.,TGCGCCAGCAGCCAAGTCTCCGTATCCTACGAGCAGTACTTC,CASSQVSVSYEQYF
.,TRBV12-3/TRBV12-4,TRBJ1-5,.,TGTGCCAGCAGCGATCGTGAGAAGCCCCAGCATTTT,CASSDREKPQHF
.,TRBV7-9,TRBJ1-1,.,TGTGCCAGCAGCTCCCAGGGACAAGCGAACACTGAAGCTTTCTTT,CASSSQGQANTEAFF
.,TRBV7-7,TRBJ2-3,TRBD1,TGTGCTAGCAGCCCGGGGACAGCCAGCACAGATACGCAGTATTTT,CASSPGTASTDTQYF
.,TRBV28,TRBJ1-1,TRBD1,TGTGCCAGCAGTACGGCAGGGGGATACACTGAAGCTTTCTTT,CASSTAGGYTEAFF
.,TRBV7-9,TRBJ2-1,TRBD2,TGTGCCAGCAGCCCAGTGACTAGCGGGGGGGCTAATGAGCAGTTCTTC,CASSPVTSGGANEQFF
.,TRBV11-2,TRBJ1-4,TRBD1,TGTGCCAGCGGCCGGACAGGGGGTTTCCGTGCGGAAAAACTGTTTTTT,CASGRTGGFRAEKLFF
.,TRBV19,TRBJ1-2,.,TGTGCCAGTAACCGAGGGACGGACAAGGACGGCTACACCTTC,CASNRGTDKDGYTF
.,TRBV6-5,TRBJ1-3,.,TGTGCCAGCAGATCGGGGTCTCTCTCTGGAAACACCATATATTTT,CASRSGSLSGNTIYF
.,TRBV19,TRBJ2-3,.,TGTGCCAGTAGTGAGGGCCATCGACTAGTGGATACGCAGTATTTT,CASSEGHRLVDTQYF
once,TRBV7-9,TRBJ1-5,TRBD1,TGTGCCAGCAGCCCAGGGGGCGGTGATCAGCCCCAGCATTTT,CASSPGGGDQPQHF
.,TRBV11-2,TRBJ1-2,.,TGTGCCAGCAGCTTAGAGGCCCCCGACCAAGGTAACTATGGCTACACCTTC,CASSLEAPDQGNYGYTF
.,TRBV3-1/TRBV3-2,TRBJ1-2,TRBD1,TGTGCCAGCAGCCAGACAGGGGGCGATGGCTACACCTTC,CASSQTGGDGYTF
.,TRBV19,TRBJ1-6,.,TGTGCCAGTAGTATAGACCCATGGACACAAAATTCACCCCTCCACTTT,CASSIDPWTQNSPLHF
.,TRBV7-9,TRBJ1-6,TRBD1,TGTGCCAGCAGCTTAGCCATACAGGGGGCTTACTATAATTCACCCCTCCACTTT,CASSLAIQGAYYNSPLHF
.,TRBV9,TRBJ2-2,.,TGTGCCAGCAGCGTAGCCCTCAGGGGTCCCGGGGAGCTGTTTTTT,CASSVALRGPGELFF
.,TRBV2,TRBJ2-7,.,TGTGCCAGCAGGGCGGACACCCTTACCTACGAGCAGTACTTC,CASRADTLTYEQYF
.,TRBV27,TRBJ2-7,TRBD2,TGTGCCAGCAGACTAGCGGGAGTCGGCTACGAGCAGTACTTC,CASRLAGVGYEQYF
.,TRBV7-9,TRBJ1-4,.,TGTGCCAGCAGCTTCGCGGCGGGCGGCGATACCCATGAAAAACTGTTTTTT,CASSFAAGGDTHEKLFF
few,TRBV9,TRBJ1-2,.,TGTGCCAGCAGCGTAGGGGAGTCTCTATATGGCTACACCTTC,CASSVGESLYGYTF
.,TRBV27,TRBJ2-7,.,TGTGCCAGCAGTTCACGGTGGGGGGCCGCCTACGAGCAGTACTTC,CASSSRWGAAYEQYF
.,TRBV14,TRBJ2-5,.,TGTGCCAGCCCCCTCGGGGCCCAGTACTTC,CASPLGAQYF
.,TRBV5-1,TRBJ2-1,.,TGCGCCAGCAGCCCGCGCTGGGATGAGCAGTTCTTC,CASSPRWDEQFF
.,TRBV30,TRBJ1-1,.,TGTGCCTGGAGTCCCGGGATTGAAGCTTTCTTT,CAWSPGIEAFF
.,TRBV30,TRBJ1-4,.,TGTGCCTGGAGGGAAGAGGGGGTGGAAAAACTGTTTTTT,CAWREEGVEKLFF
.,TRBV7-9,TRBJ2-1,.,TGTGCCAGCAGCCGACTCAGGGATGAGCAGTTCTTC,CASSRLRDEQFF
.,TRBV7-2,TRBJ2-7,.,TGTGCCAGCAGCTTAGAAGGGCGTATCGGCGGGGCCTCCCACGAGCAGTACTTC,CASSLEGRIGGASHEQYF
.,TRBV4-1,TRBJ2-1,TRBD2,TGCGCCAGCAGCCAGGCGACTAGCGGGAGGTTTAGGGACAATGAGCAGTTCTTC,CASSQATSGRFRDNEQFF
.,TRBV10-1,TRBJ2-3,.,TGCGCCAGCAGTGACTTTCGGGACACAGATACGCAGTATTTT,CASSDFRDTDTQYF
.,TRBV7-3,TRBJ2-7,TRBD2,TGTGCCAGCAGCCCGTCGGGACTAGCGTCGGTGGGAGAGCAGTACTTC,CASSPSGLASVGEQYF
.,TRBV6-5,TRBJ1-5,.,TGTGCCAGCAGTTACTCGATCAATCAGCCCCAGCATTTT,CASSYSINQPQHF
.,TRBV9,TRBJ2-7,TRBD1,TGTGCCAGCAGCCCGAATGGGGACAGGGACTACGAGCAGTACTTC,CASSPNGDRDYEQYF
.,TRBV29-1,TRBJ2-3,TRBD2,TGCAGCGTTGATCCTAGCGGGAGATCAGATACGCAGTATTTT,CSVDPSGRSDTQYF
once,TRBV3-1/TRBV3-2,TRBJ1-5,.,TGTGCCAGCAGCCAGGAGGGAAATAGCAATCAGCCCCAGCATTTT,CASSQEGNSNQPQHF